The 2 T cell receptor beta chains below were found in one sample sequenced in a study of blood T cell repertoires in COVID-19. The method was immunoSEQ multiplex PCR; TCRdb's version includes in-frame clones alone and lacks a portion of them. The sample includes over 600,000 clones, around 89% of them seen just once. Source material: peripheral blood. The receptor source for this set is a woman aged 18-29 years with acute or convalescent COVID-19.

This chain joins TRBV9 and TRBJ1-1; D is unresolved. V was shortened by 0 bases and J by 1 base, with 7 bases between the two germline ends. CDR3 length equals 14 residues. The germline V gene encodes CDR1 SGDLS and CDR2 YYNGEE. The CDR3: CASSVAVSNTEAFF. The CDR3 nucleotides are TGTGCCAGCAGCGTAGCGGTATCGAACACTGAAGCTTTCTTT. The full variable domain, with the rest looked up from reference TRBV9 and TRBJ1-1, is DSGVTQTPKHLITATGQRVTLRCSPRSGDLSVYWYQQSLDQGLQFLIQYYNGEERAKGNILERFSAQQFPDLHSELNLSSLELGDSALYFCASSVAVSNTEAFFGQGTRLTVV.

This chain's CDR3 is CASSQGGWEIRNEQFF. The CDR3 DNA sequence: TGCGCCAGCAGCCAAGGAGGATGGGAGATCCGTAATGAGCAGTTCTTC. The J gene is TRBJ2-1, the V gene TRBV4-3, with D maybe TRBD2 (5 bases). CDR3 length: 16 residues. V shed 1 base and J shed 7 bases, with 17 bases lying between them. CDR1 is LGHNA and CDR2 is YSLEER in the germline V gene.